These T cell receptor beta chains were read from a single sample in a study of blood T cell repertoires in COVID-19. The table came from immunoSEQ multiplex PCR; TCRdb's copy has only in-frame clones and leaves some out. The sample has 450,000 to 600,000 clones, about nine tenths seen once. The sample taken for sequencing was PBMCs or T cells enriched from blood (not recorded which). The receptor source for this set is a woman aged 18-35 years who had recovered from COVID-19. Both conserved end residues are part of each CDR3. Each record gives: V gene, CDR3 protein.

TRBV2 CASSGGRGIETGELFF
TRBV28 CASRGTLPGEQYF
TRBV2 CASRDRSYGYTF
TRBV3-1/TRBV3-2 CASSVWGQTTGELFF
TRBV5-4 CASSLDPGSYYEQYF
TRBV7-9 CASSRTGTLSNIQYF
TRBV5-1 CASSLAISGGAGSEQFF
TRBV25-1 CASSKLGTGEPYEQYF
TRBV5-1 CASSLGSGGIGTEAFF
TRBV4-1 CASSQYRGPYEQYF
TRBV7-8 CASAGTANTGELFF
TRBV4-2 CASSQATLPLTQYF
TRBV7-9 CASSLGEGGYTF
TRBV6-5 CASSYRGQGINEQYF
TRBV7-2 CASSSWTTANEQFF
TRBV5-5 CASSRTVAPYNEQFF
TRBV2 CASSEGRTLNTEAFF
TRBV2 CAGRTGVSTNEKLFF
TRBV10-3 CAISESKEGETQYF
TRBV5-1 CASSLTLYRDDEQFF
TRBV5-5 CASSFAQLEETQYF
TRBV6-1 CASSEAGPLNYGYTF
TRBV19 CASRGTGDVPGELFF
TRBV4-1 CASSHYNRDRGPLGTQYF
TRBV21-1 CASSIRTPRDIRTEAFF
TRBV7-2 CASSLGYSYYEQYF
TRBV6-6 CASSWGGANEKLFF
TRBV3-1/TRBV3-2 CASSPRLDSEAFF
TRBV5-1 CASTPYRELTQYF
TRBV7-2 CASSLSAGANYGYTF
TRBV9 CASSSWTVLNYGYTF
TRBV29-1 CSVVQGAGANYGYTF
TRBV14 CASSQEGQGAGGELFF
TRBV28 CASHKRGQSSLRDTF
TRBV5-1 CARSTDTTSQGNEGYTF
TRBV3-1/TRBV3-2 CASSPERERTDTQYF
TRBV28 CASSRVGAGGPDTQYF
TRBV15 CATSSTGGGLGEQFF
TRBV5-1 CASSLRSDSVSSYEQYF
TRBV28 CASSLWDSTYNQPQHF